This TCR beta chain was documented in a study of T-cell memory formation after mild COVID-19. Germline V gives CDR1 SGHRS, CDR2 YFSETQ. V was pared by 1 base and J by 3 bases, with 2 bases of the junction left unmatched. CDR3 length equals 14 residues. TCRdb independently ran MiXCR on the 5' RACE reads; one entry per CDR3 protein. Seen here are roughly 250,000 distinct CDR3 sequences, approximately 16% observed once, and the top ten hold roughly a fifth. Broader study findings: For contracting clones, CD4+ ones sat mainly in CM and EM, CD8+ in EMRA.

This clonotype turned up a few times. Its antigen is undetermined. This TCR was sampled from a man between 18 and 35 years old who had mild COVID-19 (a few samples of this study predate the infection). Cell type and time point are not known. Specimen: PBMCs or a T cell subset sorted from them (not recorded which). This chain joins TRBV5-1 and TRBJ2-7; 9 positions agree with TRBD1. CDR3: CASSLTGGFYEQYF. The CDR3 DNA reads TGCGCCAGCAGCTTGACAGGGGGCTTCTACGAGCAGTACTTC. Complete variable domain (other parts from reference TRBV5-1 and TRBJ2-7): KAGVTQTPRYLIKTRGQQVTLSCSPISGHRSVSWYQQTPGQGLQFLFEYFSETQRNKGNFPGRFSGRQFSNSRSEMNVSTLELGDSALYLCASSLTGGFYEQYFGPGTRLTVT.